This TCR beta chain was sequenced in a study of graft-versus-host responses after intestinal transplantation. V was trimmed by 0 bases and J by 13 bases, leaving 16 bases between them. The CDR3 covers 13 residues. Germline CDR1 SQVTM, CDR2 ANQGSEA. Comments on this clone: Its antigen is not identified.

The repertoire was sequenced with immunoSEQ multiplex PCR; TCRdb's copy has only in-frame clones and lacks some. Seen here are 90,000 to 130,000 clones, 90% to 95% observed once, and the top ten hold around 0.49%. The TCR sequence derives from a human donor who received an intestinal transplant. The chain joins TRBV29-1 to TRBJ1-5, with D perhaps matching TRBD1 (5 bases). The source material was unstimulated CD8+ T cells sorted from spleen or lymph node cells, sampled before intestinal transplant. CDR3 loop: CSVEDRGGKEQHF. CDR3 sequence (DNA): TGCAGCGTTGAAGATCGTGGGGGGAAGGAACAGCATTTT.